Listed below are T cell receptor beta chains from one sample, sequenced in a study of T cell repertoires in cytomegalovirus infection. TCRdb re-called the reads with MiXCR, one entry per CDR3 protein. Of hundreds of thousands of distinct CDR3 sequences listed, more than 20% are singletons. Sequenced material: CD8+ T cells from PBMCs. The receptors here all came from a human donor in good health (CMV status not recorded). Some clones in this sample may be carry-over from other donors' samples. Both conserved end residues are part of each CDR3. A D gene is named only where the DNA matches it firmly. Clone size is shown for a subset of rows, as once, few, many or a class of expanded clone.

CDR3,DNA,V,J,D,size
CASSFGAGMYEQYF,TGTGCCAGCAGCTTTGGCGCAGGGATGTACGAGCAGTACTTC,TRBV7-2,TRBJ2-7,.,many
CASSRGDRAWELFF,TGTGCCAGCAGCCGCGGGGACAGGGCTTGGGAGCTGTTTTTT,TRBV7-9,TRBJ2-2,TRBD1,few
CASSLPGLADYYNEQFF,TGTGCCAGCAGCTTACCGGGACTAGCGGACTATTACAATGAGCAGTTCTTC,TRBV7-9,TRBJ2-1,TRBD2,.
CASSLGSYNEQYF,TGCGCCAGCAGCTTAGGCTCCTACAATGAGCAGTACTTC,TRBV5-1,TRBJ2-7,.,.
CASSPGWGGGNEKLFF,TGTGCCAGCAGTCCCGGATGGGGGGGAGGAAATGAAAAACTGTTTTTT,TRBV6-1,TRBJ1-4,.,few
CSARALAPEAFF,TGCAGTGCTAGAGCTTTAGCGCCTGAAGCTTTCTTT,TRBV20-1,TRBJ1-1,.,.
CASSYSGTYEQYF,TGTGCCAGCAGTTACAGCGGTACCTACGAGCAGTACTTC,TRBV6-2/TRBV6-3,TRBJ2-7,.,.
CASSPSDRGLAEAFF,TGTGCCAGCAGTCCCTCGGACAGGGGGCTGGCGGAAGCTTTCTTT,TRBV12-3/TRBV12-4,TRBJ1-1,TRBD1,many
CASSVQWGRHNEQFF,TGTGCCAGCAGCGTGCAGTGGGGTCGGCACAATGAGCAGTTCTTC,TRBV6-4,TRBJ2-1,.,few
CASSQEGSGQETQYF,TGCGCCAGCAGCCAAGAAGGTTCGGGGCAAGAGACCCAGTACTTC,TRBV4-1,TRBJ2-5,.,.
CSARDVRDAYEQYF,TGCAGTGCTAGAGATGTCAGAGATGCCTACGAGCAGTACTTC,TRBV20-1,TRBJ2-7,.,.
CASSFPTFANTGELFF,TGTGCCAGCAGTTTCCCGACCTTCGCGAACACCGGGGAGCTGTTTTTT,TRBV12-3/TRBV12-4,TRBJ2-2,.,.
CASSLFATAYSYEQYF,TGTGCCAGCAGCTTATTCGCGACGGCATATTCCTACGAGCAGTACTTC,TRBV7-8,TRBJ2-7,.,.
CASPLGEGTQYF,TGTGCCAGCCCGCTGGGGGAGGGGACCCAGTACTTC,TRBV2,TRBJ2-5,TRBD2,.
CASSARRTGDTQYF,TGTGCCAGCAGTGCCAGACGGACGGGAGATACGCAGTATTTT,TRBV6-1,TRBJ2-3,.,.
CASSRGFGVNTEAFF,TGTGCCAGCAGCCGGGGGTTCGGAGTTAACACTGAAGCTTTCTTT,TRBV3-1,TRBJ1-1,.,.